The 7 T cell receptor beta chains in this list originate from one sample, sequenced in a study of cytomegalovirus exposure and HLA in healthy donors. Use of 60 Vbeta and 13 Jbeta primers characterized the PCR. Measured with immunoSEQ multiplex PCR; TCRdb has only the in-frame clones, and not every one. Counted here are 150,000 to 200,000 clones, roughly 65% occurring once; the ten biggest clones make up 4% to 5.5%. Sample: PBMCs. These receptors originate from a woman younger than 30 in good health and CMV-seropositive.

The chain joins TRBV7-3 to TRBJ2-1, with D unclear. Germline V CDR1 and CDR2: SGHTA, FQGTGA. Deletions cut 0 bases from V and 4 bases from J, with 7 bases between. The CDR3 covers 14 residues. The CDR3 sequence: CASSLTKQYNEQFF. CDR3 coding DNA: TGTGCCAGCAGCTTAACAAAGCAATACAATGAGCAGTTCTTC.

This chain connects TRBV27 to TRBJ1-5, with D maybe TRBD1 (6 bases). The CDR3 consists of 14 residues. Trimming removed 8 bases at V and 2 bases at J, with 13 bases between. Germline CDR1 and CDR2: MNHEY and SMNVEV (reference sequence). The CDR3 region is CASHQGIGNQPQHF. The CDR3 nucleotides are TGTGCCAGCCACCAGGGGATAGGCAATCAGCCCCAGCATTTT.

The V call is TRBV29-1, the J call TRBJ2-5; possibly TRBD1 for D (5 bases). V shed 3 bases and J shed 5 bases, with 13 bases lying between them. Germline CDR1 reads SQVTM; CDR2 reads ANQGSEA. The CDR3 loop spans 13 amino acids. The CDR3 coding sequence is TGCAGCGTTGACGAAGGGGCTATGGAGACCCAGTACTTC. It yields the protein CSVDEGAMETQYF.

The V gene is TRBV2, the J gene TRBJ2-1; a weak D match, TRBD1 (5 bases). The CDR3 consists of 15 residues. Trimming removed 4 bases at V and 6 bases at J, with 16 bases between. Germline loops: CDR1 SNHLY, CDR2 FYNNEI. CDR3 in DNA: TGTGCCAGCAGTGTTGGGCAGGGTCTTATCAATGAGCAGTTCTTC. It codes for CASSVGQGLINEQFF.

The chain joins TRBV6-6 to TRBJ1-1; TRBD1 might be the D (6 bases). There are 15 residues in the CDR3. Trimming removed 8 bases from V and 0 bases from J, with 16 bases in between. CDR1 MNHNY and CDR2 SVGAGI come from the germline V gene (reference sequence). The CDR3 nucleotides read TGTGCCAGCTTAGGAAGAGGGACACTGAACACTGAAGCTTTCTTT. Protein product: CASLGRGTLNTEAFF.

V and J are TRBV7-9 and TRBJ2-1; D is possibly TRBD2 (6 bases). This CDR3 region has 16 residues. Germline CDR1 and CDR2: SEHNR and FQNEAQ (reference sequence). Trimming cost V 6 bases and J 6 bases, with 21 bases left between them. The DNA for the CDR3 is TGTGCCAGCAGTCCCAAGACTAGTTCTAGACTCAATGAGCAGTTCTTC. Translating gives CASSPKTSSRLNEQFF.

A few counts support this clone. The chain recombines TRBV11-2 with TRBJ1-1; 9 positions agree with TRBD1. Trimming removed 5 bases from V and 7 bases from J; junction bases left unmatched: 5. CDR3 length: 13 amino acids. Germline loops: CDR1 SGHAT, CDR2 FQNNGV. Here the CDR3 reads CASSPWTGDEAFF. CDR3 coding DNA: TGTGCCAGCAGCCCATGGACAGGGGATGAAGCTTTCTTT.